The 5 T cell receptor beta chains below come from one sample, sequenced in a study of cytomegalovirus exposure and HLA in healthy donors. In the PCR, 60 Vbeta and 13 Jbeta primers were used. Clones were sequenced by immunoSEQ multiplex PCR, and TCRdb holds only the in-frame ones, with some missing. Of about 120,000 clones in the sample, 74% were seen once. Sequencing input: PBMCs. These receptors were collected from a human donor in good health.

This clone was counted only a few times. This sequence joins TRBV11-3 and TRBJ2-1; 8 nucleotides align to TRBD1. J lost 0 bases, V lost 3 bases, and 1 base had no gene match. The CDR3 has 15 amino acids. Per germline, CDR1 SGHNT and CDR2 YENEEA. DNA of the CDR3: TGTGCCAGCAGCTTGACAGGGGACTCCTACAATGAGCAGTTCTTC. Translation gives CASSLTGDSYNEQFF.

CDR3 DNA sequence: TGTGCCAGCAGCTTAATGGCTAGCGGGAGCCACGAGCAGTACTTC. It is translated as CASSLMASGSHEQYF. This chain uses TRBV7-6 with TRBJ2-7; 10 bases line up with TRBD2. With V trimmed by 2 bases and J by 5 bases, 6 bases remained unmatched. CDR3 size: 15 residues. The germline gives CDR1 SGHVS, CDR2 FNYEAQ.

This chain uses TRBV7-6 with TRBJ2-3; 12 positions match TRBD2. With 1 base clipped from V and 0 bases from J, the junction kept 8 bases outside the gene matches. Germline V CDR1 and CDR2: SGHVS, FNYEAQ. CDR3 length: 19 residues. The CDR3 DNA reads TGTGCCAGCAGCTTAGGACTAGCGGGAGTAACCCCTAGCACAGATACGCAGTATTTT. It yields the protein CASSLGLAGVTPSTDTQYF. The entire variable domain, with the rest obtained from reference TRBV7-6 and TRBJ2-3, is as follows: GAGVSQSPRYKVTKRGQDVALRCDPISGHVSLYWYRQALGQGPEFLTYFNYEAQQDKSGLPNDRFSAERPEGSISTLTIQRTEQRDSAMYRCASSLGLAGVTPSTDTQYFGPGTRLTVL.

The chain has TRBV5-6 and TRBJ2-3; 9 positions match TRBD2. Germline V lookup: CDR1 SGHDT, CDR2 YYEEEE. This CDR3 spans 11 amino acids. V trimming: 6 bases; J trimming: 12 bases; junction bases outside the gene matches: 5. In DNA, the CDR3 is TGTGCCAGCACCATCGGGACTAGCCAGTATTTT. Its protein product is CASTIGTSQYF.

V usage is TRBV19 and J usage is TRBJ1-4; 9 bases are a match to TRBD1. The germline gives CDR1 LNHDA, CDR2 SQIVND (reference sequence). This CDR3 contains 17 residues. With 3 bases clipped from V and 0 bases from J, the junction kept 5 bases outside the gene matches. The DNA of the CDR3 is TGTGCCAGTAGTATGGGGACAGGGAGTGCAACTAATGAAAAACTGTTTTTT. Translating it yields CASSMGTGSATNEKLFF.